This T cell receptor beta chain was retrieved from a study of blood T cell repertoires in COVID-19. Study as a whole: Samples of COVID-19 (acute and convalescent) were obtained from the United States, Italy and Spain. PBMCs, B-cell-depleted T cells, or T cells were the source of the cDNA or gDNA that made up the material.

Germline V gene sequence: CDR1 MNHEY, CDR2 SVGAGI. After removal of 5 bases from V and 3 bases from J, the junction contained 7 bases not matched to a gene. The length of the CDR3 is 15 residues. Under the authors' procedure: Scientists estimated how many nucleated cells there were by amplifying reference gene primers. Produced via immunoSEQ multiplex PCR; TCRdb's table is partial and in-frame only. The DNA was the basis for D and trimming; V, J and clone size are from that table. The table records about 20,000 clones, under 90% of them present only once. V is TRBV6-5 and J is TRBJ1-5, with 7 bases matching TRBD1. The sequence came from a man aged 50 to 60 with active COVID-19. The sequenced sample consisted of peripheral blood. The DNA of the CDR3 is TGTGCCAGCAGTCGCCGGACAGGTCCCAATCAGCCCCAGCATTTT. This translates into CASSRRTGPNQPQHF.